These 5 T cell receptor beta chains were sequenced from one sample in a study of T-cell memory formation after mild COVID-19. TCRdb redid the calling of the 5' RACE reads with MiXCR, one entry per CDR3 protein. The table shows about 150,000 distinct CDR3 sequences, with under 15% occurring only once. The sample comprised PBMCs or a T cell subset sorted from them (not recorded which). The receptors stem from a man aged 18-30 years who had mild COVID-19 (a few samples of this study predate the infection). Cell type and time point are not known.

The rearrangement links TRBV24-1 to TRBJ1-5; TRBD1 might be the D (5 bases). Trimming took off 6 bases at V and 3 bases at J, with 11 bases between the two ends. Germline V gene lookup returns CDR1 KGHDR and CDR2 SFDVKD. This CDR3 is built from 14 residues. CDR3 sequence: CATSRGVPNQPQHF. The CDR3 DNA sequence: TGTGCCACCAGTCGGGGGGTCCCCAATCAGCCCCAGCATTTT.

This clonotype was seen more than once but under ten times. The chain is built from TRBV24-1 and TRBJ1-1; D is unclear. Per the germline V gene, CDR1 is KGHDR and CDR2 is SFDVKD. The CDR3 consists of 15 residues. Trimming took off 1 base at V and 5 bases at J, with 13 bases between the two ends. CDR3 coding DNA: TGTGCCACCAGTGATTTAACTGAACCGGGGACTGAAGCTTTCTTT. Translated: CATSDLTEPGTEAFF.

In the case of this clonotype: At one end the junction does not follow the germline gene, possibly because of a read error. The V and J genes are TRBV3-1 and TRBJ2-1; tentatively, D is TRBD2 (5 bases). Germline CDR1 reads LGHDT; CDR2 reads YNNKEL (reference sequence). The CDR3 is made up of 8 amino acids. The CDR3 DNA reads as TGTGCCTGCAGCCAAGCGGTCTTC. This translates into CACSQAVF.

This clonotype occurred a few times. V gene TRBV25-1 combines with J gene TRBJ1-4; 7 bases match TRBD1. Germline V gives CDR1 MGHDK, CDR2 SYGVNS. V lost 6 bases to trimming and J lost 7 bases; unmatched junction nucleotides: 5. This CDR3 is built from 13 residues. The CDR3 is CASRGQSAEKLFF. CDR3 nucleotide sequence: TGTGCCAGCAGGGGACAGTCTGCTGAAAAACTGTTTTTT.

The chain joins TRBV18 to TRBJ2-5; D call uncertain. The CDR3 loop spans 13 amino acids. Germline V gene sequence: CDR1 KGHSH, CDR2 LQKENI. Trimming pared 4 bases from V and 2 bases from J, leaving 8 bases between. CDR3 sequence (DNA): TGTGCCAGCTCACGAGACACTCAAGAGACCCAGTACTTC. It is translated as CASSRDTQETQYF.